The 22 T cell receptor beta chains reported below all come from one sample, sequenced in a study of OX40 agonist ivuxolimab in advanced cancers. Libraries were prepared by immunoSEQ multiplex PCR; TCRdb keeps only in-frame clonotypes and omits some of them. The sample carries approximately 79,000 clones, over 70% recorded once. This specimen consisted of CD4+ or CD8+ T cells sorted from blood, obtained in a trial of the OX40 agonist ivuxolimab. Source of these receptors: an adult with an advanced solid tumor such as melanoma, head and neck, liver or kidney cancer.

The chain joins TRBV14 to TRBJ2-5; tentatively, D is TRBD1 (5 bases). The germline V gene has CDR1 SGHDN and CDR2 FVKESK. Trimming took 0 bases from V and 5 from J, leaving 10 bases between them. The CDR3 consists of 14 residues. This CDR3 is CASSQDPGQETQYF. The CDR3 coding sequence is TGTGCCAGCAGCCAAGACCCAGGGCAGGAGACCCAGTACTTC.

The V gene is TRBV6-1, the J gene TRBJ1-3; D remains unclear. Trimming pared 0 bases from V and 0 bases from J, leaving 12 bases between. This CDR3 has 17 amino acids. The germline CDR1 and CDR2 sequences are MNHNS and SASEGT. The CDR3 is CASSEAYLGISGNTIYF. CDR3 coding DNA: TGTGCCAGCAGTGAAGCGTATCTAGGCATCTCTGGAAACACCATATATTTT.

The chain links TRBV2 to TRBJ2-3; 7 positions match TRBD1. This CDR3 has 14 residues. The V and J ends lost 7 bases and 6 bases, in that order; junction bases with no gene match: 10. From germline, CDR1 is SNHLY and CDR2 FYNNEI. In nucleotides, the CDR3 is TGTGCCAGCAATCAGGGGGAGTTACAGGATACGCAGTATTTT. It translates to CASNQGELQDTQYF.

The chain couples TRBV5-8 to TRBJ2-2; TRBD1 agrees at 12 bases. The germline gives CDR1 SGHTS, CDR2 YDEGEE. The CDR3 length is 17 residues. With V trimmed by 5 bases and J by 1 base, 6 bases remained unmatched. The CDR3 protein is CASSRGQGARNTGELFF. The CDR3 DNA follows: TGTGCCAGCAGTAGGGGACAGGGGGCGCGGAACACCGGGGAGCTGTTTTTT.

The chain has TRBV19 and TRBJ2-1, with D unclear. From germline, CDR1 is LNHDA and CDR2 SQIVND (reference sequence). The CDR3 is made up of 13 amino acids. The V end lost 1 base, the J end lost 5 bases, and 6 bases lay between the germline ends. CDR3 region: CASSIGQNNEQFF. In DNA form, the CDR3 reads TGTGCCAGTAGTATAGGGCAGAACAATGAGCAGTTCTTC. Variable domain in full (rest from reference TRBV19 and TRBJ2-1): DGGITQSPKYLFRKEGQNVTLSCEQNLNHDAMYWYRQDPGQGLRLIYYSQIVNDFQKGDIAEGYSVSREKKESFPLTVTSAQKNPTAFYLCASSIGQNNEQFFGPGTRLTVL.

The gene calls are TRBV5-8 and TRBJ2-5, with 10 bases lining up with TRBD1. J lost 13 bases, V lost 3 bases, and 9 bases had no gene match. Germline V gene lookup returns CDR1 SGHTS and CDR2 YDEGEE. This CDR3 has 13 amino acids. CDR3 region: CASSYDHRDRGYF. As DNA, the CDR3 is TGTGCCAGCAGCTACGACCACCGGGACAGGGGGTACTTC.

The chain has TRBV19 and TRBJ1-1; D may be TRBD1 (6 bases). The germline V and J ends were trimmed by 0 bases and 9 bases, with 14 bases remaining between them. The CDR3 spans 14 residues. The V gene's germline CDR1 is LNHDA and CDR2 SQIVND (reference sequence). The CDR3 protein is CASSIDFRTAQAFF. The CDR3 DNA follows: TGTGCCAGTAGTATAGATTTTCGGACAGCTCAAGCTTTCTTT.

The chain links TRBV5-5 to TRBJ1-1; D is uncertain. The CDR3 consists of 12 residues. The V end lost 3 bases, the J end lost 8 bases, and 11 bases lay between the germline ends. Germline V gene data show CDR1 as SGHKS and CDR2 as YYEKEE (reference sequence). CDR3 bases: TGTGCCAGCAGCTGGGTGGGAAAGGAAGCTTTCTTT. As protein: CASSWVGKEAFF.

The table lists this clone with a count of one. The chain carries TRBV5-1 and TRBJ1-2, with D perhaps matching TRBD1 (5 bases). CDR3 length: 14 amino acids. Germline assignment: CDR1 SGHRS and CDR2 YFSETQ. V was cut by 0 bases and J by 1 base, with 7 bases left in between. The CDR3 here is CASSLGGFNYGYTF. DNA for the CDR3: TGCGCCAGCAGCTTGGGGGGGTTTAACTATGGCTACACCTTC.

The rearrangement links TRBV5-1 to TRBJ2-1, with D unclear. Trimming stripped 4 bases from V and 2 bases from J, with 13 bases between. Germline V gene lookup returns CDR1 SGHRS and CDR2 YFSETQ. The CDR3 is 15 amino acids. The CDR3 is CASSPVAWTYNEQFF. The CDR3 DNA follows: TGCGCCAGCAGCCCCGTGGCCTGGACCTACAATGAGCAGTTCTTC.

V usage is TRBV7-2 and J usage is TRBJ1-5; D is possibly TRBD1 (6 bases). V lost 5 bases and J 11 bases, leaving 19 bases between the germline ends. The germline V gene encodes CDR1 SGHTA and CDR2 FQGNSA. There are 14 residues in the CDR3. This chain's CDR3 is CASSPVIGGWTQHF. The DNA of the CDR3 is TGTGCCAGCAGCCCCGTCATAGGGGGTTGGACCCAGCATTTT. Full variable domain (missing parts from reference TRBV7-2 and TRBJ1-5): GAGVSQSPSNKVTEKGKDVELRCDPISGHTALYWYRQSLGQGLEFLIYFQGNSAPDKSGLPSDRFSAERTGGSVSTLTIQRTQQEDSAVYLCASSPVIGGWTQHFGDGTRLSIL.

This chain connects TRBV2 to TRBJ2-7; D is unresolved. CDR3 length: 15 amino acids. The V end lost 2 bases, the J end lost 0 bases, and 11 bases lay between the germline ends. The V gene's germline CDR1 is SNHLY and CDR2 FYNNEI. The CDR3 spells CASSEQASSSYEQYF. CDR3 bases: TGTGCCAGCAGTGAACAGGCCTCCAGCTCCTACGAGCAGTACTTC.

The V and J genes are TRBV28 and TRBJ2-2, with 11 nucleotides matching TRBD2. The CDR3 spans 15 residues. The ends lost 6 bases at V and 6 bases at J; junction bases unmatched: 6. Looked up from germline, CDR1 is MDHEN and CDR2 is SYDVKM. The CDR3 DNA reads as TGTGCCAGCAGCCTACTAGCGGGGGTTGCCGGGGAGCTGTTTTTT. It specifies CASSLLAGVAGELFF.

The chain carries TRBV5-1 and TRBJ1-1, with 7 bases that match TRBD1. The CDR3 runs 16 residues. The V segment lost 3 bases and the J segment 1 base; nucleotides outside the gene matches: 9. Germline assignment: CDR1 SGHRS and CDR2 YFSETQ. CDR3: CASSSRPGTENTEAFF. CDR3 DNA sequence: TGCGCCAGCAGCTCGAGACCCGGGACAGAGAACACTGAAGCTTTCTTT.

This clone has a single count. The chain has TRBV12-5 and TRBJ2-1, with a tentative D call TRBD2 (5 bases). Germline values: CDR1 LGHNT, CDR2 FRNRAP. V lost 0 bases, J lost 5 bases, and 11 bases lay in between. The CDR3 totals 15 residues. The CDR3 nucleotides are TGTGCTAGTGGTTTGGTCTCGGGGTCGGACAATGAGCAGTTCTTC. The encoded protein is CASGLVSGSDNEQFF. The variable domain in full, with the rest retrieved from reference TRBV12-5 and TRBJ2-1, is DARVTQTPRHKVTEMGQEVTMRCQPILGHNTVFWYRQTMMQGLELLAYFRNRAPLDDSGMPKDRFSAEMPDATLATLKIQPSEPRDSAVYFCASGLVSGSDNEQFFGPGTRLTVL.

This chain connects TRBV7-2 to TRBJ1-1; D gene uncertain. Between the trimmed V and J ends, which lost 1 base and 6 bases, there was a span of 18 bases. There are 16 residues in the CDR3. CDR1 is SGHTA, CDR2 FQGNSA, per germline. For the CDR3, the DNA is TGTGCCAGCAGCTTAGAGACCATCTCGGCGGGGTCTGAAGCTTTCTTT. It translates to CASSLETISAGSEAFF. Looking up the rest from reference TRBV7-2 and TRBJ1-1 gives the full variable domain: GAGVSQSPSNKVTEKGKDVELRCDPISGHTALYWYRQSLGQGLEFLIYFQGNSAPDKSGLPSDRFSAERTGGSVSTLTIQRTQQEDSAVYLCASSLETISAGSEAFFGQGTRLTVV.

V usage is TRBV6-1 and J usage is TRBJ2-3; 7 nucleotides align to TRBD2. V dropped 5 bases and J dropped 5; count of bases not matched to a gene: 7. CDR3 length equals 14 residues. The V gene's germline CDR1 is MNHNS and CDR2 SASEGT. CDR3 sequence reads: CASSRGRAVDTQYF. The CDR3 bases are TGTGCCAGCAGTCGAGGGAGGGCCGTAGATACGCAGTATTTT.

The rearrangement uses TRBV14 and TRBJ1-2, with 11 bases that match TRBD1. The CDR3 contains 18 residues. Germline V gene sequence: CDR1 SGHDN, CDR2 FVKESK. The junction had 19 bases not matched to a gene; V was cut back by 5 bases and J by 8 bases. CDR3 amino acids: CASSVRPGTGGSPGGYTF. The CDR3 DNA is TGTGCCAGCAGCGTACGTCCCGGGACAGGGGGGTCCCCTGGAGGCTACACCTTC.

The V gene is TRBV21-1, the J gene TRBJ2-3; the table's D call of TRBD1 was not tested on the DNA. TRBV21-1 is flagged as a pseudogene. CDR3 length equals 15 residues. CDR3 in DNA: TGTGCCAGCAGCAAAGAGGACAGACCCCCAGATACGCAGTATTTT. It encodes CASSKEDRPPDTQYF.

The chain links TRBV29-1 to TRBJ2-3; D tentatively reads TRBD1 or TRBD2 (7 bases each). There are 14 residues in the CDR3. Trimming cost V 3 bases and J 3 bases, with 13 bases left between them. Per the germline V gene, CDR1 is SQVTM and CDR2 is ANQGSEA. The CDR3 is CSVDREGATDTQYF. The DNA for the CDR3 is TGCAGCGTTGACAGGGAGGGGGCTACAGATACGCAGTATTTT.

A single count supports this clone. The gene calls are TRBV4-1 and TRBJ2-7, with 10 bases fitting TRBD2. Germline CDR1 reads MGHRA; CDR2 reads YSYEKL. V was pared by 3 bases and J by 4 bases, with 9 bases of the junction left unmatched. CDR3 length: 16 residues. The chain's CDR3 is CASSQTPAGGPYEQYF. CDR3 nucleotide sequence: TGCGCCAGCAGCCAGACCCCAGCGGGAGGGCCTTACGAGCAGTACTTC.

V is TRBV7-2 and J is TRBJ2-6, with D possibly called TRBD1 or TRBD2 (5 bases each). The V gene's germline CDR1 is SGHTA and CDR2 FQGNSA. V was clipped by 4 bases and J by 0 bases, with 10 bases between them. This CDR3 is built from 16 residues. CDR3 protein: CASSSGTSSGANVLTF. CDR3 bases: TGTGCCAGCAGCTCTGGGACCTCCTCTGGGGCCAACGTCCTGACTTTC.